The 6 T cell receptor beta chains below all came from one sample that was sequenced in a study of T cells in Graves' hyperthyroidism and ophthalmopathy (dated by TCRdb to about 2019). Libraries were constructed by multiplex PCR. The instrument was an Illumina HiSeq 2000. The TCR beta CDR3 regions were amplified from the RNA transcripts. For the first round of RT-PCR on the TCR CDR3, the HTBI primer set was used together with the Qiagen OneStep RT-PCR kit. TCRdb took the public reads, trimmed them with fastp at Q25, ran MiXCR for clone calling and kept in-frame beta chains. Every distinct CDR3 protein forms one entry, paired with its most common genes and DNA. This sample holds about 840,000 distinct CDR3 sequences; about 38% were observed only once. 8.9% of the sample belongs to the ten largest clones. The sequencing input was blood. The receptors here all came from a young man with Graves' hyperthyroidism.

In its sample, this clonotype was seen many times. The V and J genes are TRBV6-5 and TRBJ1-5; perhaps TRBD1 as D (6 bases). The CDR3 spans 14 residues. CDR1 and CDR2 from the germline V gene are MNHEY and SVGAGI. With 5 bases removed from V and 5 bases from J, the gap between germline ends came to 13 bases. In DNA form, the CDR3 reads TGTGCCAGCAGTCTACAGGGATGGGATCAGCCCCAGCATTTT. This gives the protein CASSLQGWDQPQHF.

In its sample, this clonotype was seen a few times. This chain connects TRBV19 to TRBJ2-6; a weak D match, TRBD2 (6 bases). The V and J ends lost 9 bases and 0 bases respectively, with 12 bases between them. The CDR3 covers 15 residues. Germline lookup yields CDR1 LNHDA and CDR2 SQIVND (reference sequence). Here the CDR3 DNA reads TGTGCCAGCCGGGACGGGGGCTCTGGGGCCAACGTCCTGACTTTC. Encoded protein: CASRDGGSGANVLTF.

The chain carries TRBV2 and TRBJ2-2; D is undetermined. The V end was cut by 10 bases, the J end by 1 base, with 10 bases between. The CDR3 length is 13 residues. Per the germline V gene, CDR1 is SNHLY and CDR2 is FYNNEI. Here the CDR3 DNA reads TGTGCCATCTCTGACCTGAACACCGGGGAGCTGTTTTTT. This gives the protein CAISDLNTGELFF.

The chain joins TRBV19 to TRBJ2-7; TRBD1 aligns across 9 bases. V shed 7 bases, J shed 2 bases, and the junction held 6 bases outside the gene matches. Germline-derived CDR1 and CDR2 are LNHDA and SQIVND (reference sequence). The CDR3 sequence is 14 residues long. The CDR3 DNA follows: TGTGCCAGTACCATGACAGGGGGGCCCTACGAGCAGTACTTC. This encodes CASTMTGGPYEQYF.

V and J are TRBV12-3 or TRBV12-4 and TRBJ2-7; 13 bases match TRBD2. The V gene end was trimmed by 4 bases and the J gene end by 3 bases; junction bases not matched to a gene: 3. The CDR3 has 15 amino acids. The CDR3 protein is CASSSGTSGNYEQYF. CDR3 DNA sequence: TGTGCCAGCAGTTCAGGGACTAGCGGGAACTACGAGCAGTACTTC.

This clonotype was observed many times. The chain carries TRBV19 and TRBJ1-4; 7 bases are a match to TRBD1. This CDR3 has 12 residues. The V segment lost 7 bases and the J segment 16 bases; nucleotides outside the gene matches: 12. Germline values: CDR1 LNHDA, CDR2 SQIVND (reference sequence). CDR3 amino acids: CASTTRQGGWFF. Written as DNA, the CDR3 is TGTGCCAGTACCACGAGACAGGGAGGTTGGTTTTTT.